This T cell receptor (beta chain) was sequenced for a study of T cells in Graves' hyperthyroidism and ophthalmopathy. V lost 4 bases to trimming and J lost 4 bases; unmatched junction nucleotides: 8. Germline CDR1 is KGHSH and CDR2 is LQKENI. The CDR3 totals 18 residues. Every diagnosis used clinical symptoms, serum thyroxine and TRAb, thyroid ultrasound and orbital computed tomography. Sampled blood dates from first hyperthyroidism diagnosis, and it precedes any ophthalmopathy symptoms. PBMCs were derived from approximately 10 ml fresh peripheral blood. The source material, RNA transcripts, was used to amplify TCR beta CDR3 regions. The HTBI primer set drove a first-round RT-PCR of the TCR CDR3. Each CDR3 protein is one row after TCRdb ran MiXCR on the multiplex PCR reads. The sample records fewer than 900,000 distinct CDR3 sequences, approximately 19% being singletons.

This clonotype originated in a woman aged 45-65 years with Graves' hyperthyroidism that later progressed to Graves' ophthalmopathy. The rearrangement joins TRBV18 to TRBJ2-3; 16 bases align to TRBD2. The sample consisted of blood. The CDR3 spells CASSLPGLAGGPADTQYF. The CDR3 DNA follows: TGTGCCAGCTCACTCCCGGGACTAGCGGGAGGGCCAGCAGATACGCAGTATTTT.